These T cell receptor beta chains were read from a single sample in a study of blood T cell repertoires in COVID-19. The repertoire was sequenced with immunoSEQ multiplex PCR; TCRdb's copy has only in-frame clones and lacks some. The profile covers around 300,000 clones, with roughly 89% appearing a single time and 2.5% to 3.5% taken by the ten largest. Sequencing was done on a sample of peripheral blood. These receptors were collected from a woman younger than 45 with active or convalescent COVID-19. CDR3s include the opening cysteine and the closing phenylalanine or tryptophan. Fields, in order: V gene, D gene, CDR3 length, clone size, J gene, CDR3 protein, CDR3 DNA. The D gene is left open where the match is weak. Expanded clones are given a class, and other clones once, few, many or no size at all.

v_gene: TRBV3-1/TRBV3-2
d_gene: .
len: 16
abundance: .
j_gene: TRBJ2-2
CDR3aa: CASSPQGLVNTGELFF
CDR3nt: TGTGCCAGCAGCCCACAGGGATTAGTGAACACCGGGGAGCTGTTTTTT

v_gene: TRBV9
d_gene: .
len: 14
abundance: .
j_gene: TRBJ1-3
CDR3aa: CASSPLSSGNTIYF
CDR3nt: TGTGCCAGCAGCCCACTCTCCTCTGGAAACACCATATATTTT

v_gene: TRBV18
d_gene: .
len: 15
abundance: few
j_gene: TRBJ1-5
CDR3aa: CASSPAPQVNQPQHF
CDR3nt: TGTGCCAGCTCACCCGCCCCACAGGTGAATCAGCCCCAGCATTTT

v_gene: TRBV10-3
d_gene: TRBD2
len: 13
abundance: .
j_gene: TRBJ2-7
CDR3aa: CAITGGGASEQYF
CDR3nt: TGTGCCATCACGGGCGGGGGGGCCTCCGAGCAGTACTTC

v_gene: TRBV5-1
d_gene: .
len: 15
abundance: .
j_gene: TRBJ2-7
CDR3aa: CASSLSVQGPNEQYF
CDR3nt: TGCGCCAGCAGCTTGAGTGTCCAGGGGCCGAACGAGCAGTACTTC

v_gene: TRBV29-1
d_gene: .
len: 11
abundance: .
j_gene: TRBJ2-5
CDR3aa: CSVGTRKTQYF
CDR3nt: TGCAGCGTTGGAACCAGAAAGACCCAGTACTTC

v_gene: TRBV7-2
d_gene: TRBD2
len: 14
abundance: .
j_gene: TRBJ2-3
CDR3aa: CASSLSGTGDTQYF
CDR3nt: TGTGCCAGCAGCCTTAGCGGGACGGGGGATACGCAGTATTTT

v_gene: TRBV7-2
d_gene: TRBD1
len: 15
abundance: few
j_gene: TRBJ1-3
CDR3aa: CASSSQGATGNTIYF
CDR3nt: TGTGCCAGCAGCTCACAGGGGGCGACTGGAAACACCATATATTTT

v_gene: TRBV28
d_gene: .
len: 15
abundance: .
j_gene: TRBJ1-4
CDR3aa: CASSLSVLNNEKLFF
CDR3nt: TGTGCCAGCAGTTTGAGCGTCTTGAATAATGAAAAACTGTTTTTT

v_gene: TRBV9
d_gene: .
len: 15
abundance: .
j_gene: TRBJ1-2
CDR3aa: CASSVAPTGNYGYTF
CDR3nt: TGTGCCAGCAGCGTAGCCCCTACAGGAAACTATGGCTACACCTTC

v_gene: TRBV5-5
d_gene: .
len: 16
abundance: .
j_gene: TRBJ2-3
CDR3aa: CASSLGDRGGTDTQYF
CDR3nt: TGTGCCAGCAGCTTGGGAGACAGGGGAGGGACAGATACGCAGTATTTT

v_gene: TRBV15
d_gene: TRBD1
len: 15
abundance: .
j_gene: TRBJ1-6
CDR3aa: CATSSGTVYPSPLHF
CDR3nt: TGTGCCACCAGCAGCGGGACAGTATATCCCTCACCCCTCCACTTT

v_gene: TRBV6-2/TRBV6-3
d_gene: TRBD2
len: 19
abundance: .
j_gene: TRBJ2-3
CDR3aa: CASSYVVPGGAGWGDTQYF
CDR3nt: TGTGCCAGCAGTTACGTTGTCCCCGGGGGGGCAGGATGGGGAGATACGCAGTATTTT

v_gene: TRBV20-1
d_gene: .
len: 13
abundance: .
j_gene: TRBJ2-7
CDR3aa: CSASPLFSYEQYF
CDR3nt: TGCAGTGCTAGTCCCCTTTTCTCCTACGAGCAGTACTTC

v_gene: TRBV24-1
d_gene: .
len: 16
abundance: .
j_gene: TRBJ2-2
CDR3aa: CATSRGAGARTGELFF
CDR3nt: TGTGCCACCTCCCGGGGGGCCGGAGCTCGCACCGGGGAGCTGTTTTTT

v_gene: TRBV11-2
d_gene: .
len: 15
abundance: .
j_gene: TRBJ2-1
CDR3aa: CASSLERGTYNEQFF
CDR3nt: TGTGCCAGCAGCTTAGAGAGGGGGACCTACAATGAGCAGTTCTTC

v_gene: TRBV7-9
d_gene: .
len: 12
abundance: .
j_gene: TRBJ1-2
CDR3aa: CASSLDSYGYTF
CDR3nt: TGTGCCAGCAGCTTGGACAGCTATGGCTACACCTTC

v_gene: TRBV19
d_gene: TRBD1
len: 19
abundance: .
j_gene: TRBJ2-6
CDR3aa: CARPQGEGAIPSGANVLTF
CDR3nt: TGTGCCAGACCTCAGGGCGAGGGGGCCATTCCCTCTGGGGCCAACGTCCTGACTTTC

v_gene: TRBV4-3
d_gene: .
len: 15
abundance: .
j_gene: TRBJ2-1
CDR3aa: CASSPQTSGYNEQFF
CDR3nt: TGCGCCAGCAGCCCTCAGACTAGTGGCTACAATGAGCAGTTCTTC

v_gene: TRBV21-1
d_gene: .
len: 14
abundance: once
j_gene: TRBJ1-5
CDR3aa: CAHLGGGSNQPQHF
CDR3nt: TGTGCCCACTTGGGGGGGGGAAGCAATCAGCCCCAGCATTTT

v_gene: TRBV19
d_gene: .
len: 13
abundance: once
j_gene: TRBJ1-3
CDR3aa: CASSIRSGNTIYF
CDR3nt: TGTGCCAGTAGTATCAGGTCTGGAAACACCATATATTTT

v_gene: TRBV7-2
d_gene: .
len: 15
abundance: .
j_gene: TRBJ1-3
CDR3aa: CASSPSGGSGNTIYF
CDR3nt: TGTGCCAGCAGCCCGTCGGGGGGGTCTGGAAACACCATATATTTT

v_gene: TRBV27
d_gene: .
len: 14
abundance: .
j_gene: TRBJ2-1
CDR3aa: CASSVGGLYNEQFF
CDR3nt: TGTGCCAGCAGTGTGGGGGGTTTGTACAATGAGCAGTTCTTC

v_gene: TRBV12-3/TRBV12-4
d_gene: TRBD1
len: 11
abundance: .
j_gene: TRBJ1-2
CDR3aa: CASSLGTVYTF
CDR3nt: TGTGCCAGCAGTCTCGGGACAGTCTACACCTTC